This T cell receptor (beta chain) came from a study of cytomegalovirus exposure and HLA in healthy donors. Vbeta (60) and Jbeta (13) primers were used in the PCR. Sequencing was performed with immunoSEQ multiplex PCR; in TCRdb, only in-frame clones are kept and a portion is missing. The table records about 120,000 clones, around 68% of them present only once. Healthy individuals who donated bone marrow served as the donors. Each donor was nominally healthy when sampled (though unrecorded immune exposures were likely). The CDR3 runs to 16 residues. With V trimmed by 0 bases and J by 6 bases, 5 bases remained unmatched. Germline CDR1 reads SGHTA; CDR2 reads FQGTGA.

The V and J genes are TRBV7-3 and TRBJ2-1, with TRBD2 identical over 10 bases. Sequenced sample: PBMCs. This receptor was identified in a man aged 35 to 55 in good health and CMV-seropositive. The CDR3 DNA is TGTGCCAGCAGCTTAACCGCGCTAGCGGGAGTCAATGAGCAGTTCTTC. It is translated as CASSLTALAGVNEQFF.